The sequence of this T cell receptor beta chain was determined in a study of Ad26.COV2.S vaccination and SARS-CoV-2 variants listed by TCRdb under 2021. General notes on the study: Donors in the vaccine arm were drawn from COV1001, a multicentre, randomized, double-blind, placebo-controlled phase I-IIa trial testing Ad26.COV2.S in healthy adults. Investigators remained blinded to trial group allocation during experiments and outcome assessment. A total of 32 samples were included in the TCR-sequenced set, comprising 19 Ad26.COV2.S vaccine recipients, 5 placebo recipients and 8 SARS-CoV-2 convalescent individuals. Sequencing of the TCRbeta repertoire served to evaluate the specificity and breadth of SARS-CoV-2-reactive T cell receptors following Ad26.COV2.S vaccination. Ad26.COV2.S was administered intramuscularly at 5 x 10^10 or 1 x 10^11 viral particles, either as a single shot or as two shots given 56 days apart. Trial participants were randomized into five groups of five, in which low-dose or high-dose Ad26.COV2.S was given once or twice, or placebo was given on both occasions. Study-wide findings and limitations: Substantial breadth of spike-specific CD8+ and CD4+ T cell responses was reported after vaccination. The study was not powered for comparison of responses between vaccine doses or regimens. The authors noted that total T cell responses may have been underestimated by the TCR breadth and depth analyses. Spike-specific TCR breadth was higher in Ad26.COV2.S recipients than in placebo recipients (P = 0.0014). Vaccine and placebo recipients had similar non-spike TCR breadth, a finding consistent with the vaccine containing only spike.

To note about this clone: It lacks a known antigen. It has no much larger one-base neighbor in the sample; base qualities were not kept.

This specimen's treatment or condition label, per the study, means: approximately 18 received Ad26.COV2.S at low or high dose, single or two shots; about 5 received placebo; per-sample allocation not given. Repertoires of vaccine and placebo recipients were sequenced from samples taken on day 63 after the first injection. Cohort 1b enrolled around 24 adults aged 18-55 years at a single site in Boston, USA, between 29 July and 7 August 2020. Ad26.COV2.S was a replication-incompetent adenovirus type 26 vector expressing a prefusion-stabilized SARS-CoV-2 spike protein from the original Wuhan strain. The immunoSEQ Assay was the method used to sequence TCRbeta CDR3 regions. After extraction, genomic DNA underwent amplification by bias-controlled multiplex PCR, followed by high-throughput sequencing. The published analysis was carried out like this. To quantify the absolute abundance of every unique TCRbeta CDR3 region, sequences were collapsed and filtered. Usable DNA was measured by amplifying reference genes present in all nucleated cells, and TCRbeta template counts were normalized to that usable DNA to estimate T cell fraction. Repertoire TCRs were annotated as SARS-CoV-2-specific by exact matching of V gene, CDR3 amino acid sequence and J gene to a known reactive TCR set. The reference SARS-CoV-2 TCR set was derived from MIRA and filtered for enrichment in COVID-19-positive ImmuneCODE repertoires, a step that removed public or cross-reactive TCRs. Drawing on the MIRA antigens, annotated TCRs were analysed further at the level of specific ORF or position within ORF. Depth was the summed frequency of annotated unique rearrangements, while breadth was defined as annotated unique rearrangements over total unique productive rearrangements. Group comparisons of TCR breadth used two-sided Wilcoxon rank-sum tests. Not all clones reach the TCRdb copy of this immuneACCESS table, which keeps in-frame sequences only. Checked studies attribute under half of the gap to unresolved V genes and leave the rest unexplained. For V, J and clone size, that table is used; D and trimming come from the DNA. The sample data list hundreds of thousands of clones, and roughly nine tenths of these were observed just once. The ten largest clones add up to about 1.5% of the sample.

The cysteine opens and the phenylalanine closes a CDR3 of 15 amino acids. CDR3 DNA is the only sequence kept; it has 45 bases, read in frame from the first base. In the germline V gene, CDR1 corresponds to MNHEY and CDR2 to SVGAGI. For this chain, trimming is 2 bases at the V end and 9 bases at the J end, and the number of junction bases without a gene match is 3. The sample in question was peripheral blood, obtained in a trial of Ad26.COV2.S vaccine versus placebo. The V and J genes are TRBV6-5 and TRBJ1-6; TRBD1 agrees with 11 junctional bases. This receptor was obtained from a person between 18 and 65 years old who received the Ad26.COV2.S COVID-19 vaccine or a placebo. The DNA reads as follows: TGTGCCAGCAGTTACCGGGACAGGGGGAGTTCACCCCTCCACTTT. This codes for CASSYRDRGSSPLHF.